Shown below are 5 T cell receptor beta chains from a single sample sequenced in a study of early stage breast cancer tumors. The assay was immunoSEQ multiplex PCR, and TCRdb's table has in-frame clones only and misses some. The sample lists tens of thousands of clones; approximately 79% were seen once. The sequenced sample was blood. All receptors come from a person between 60 and 70 years old with breast cancer.

Note on this clone: Additional DNA sequences in this sample encode the identical CDR3. This chain uses TRBV5-1 with TRBJ2-5, with D unclear. This CDR3 comprises 11 residues. V was cut by 4 bases and J by 3 bases, with 4 bases left in between. CDR1 is SGHRS, CDR2 YFSETQ, per germline. Written as DNA, the CDR3 is TGCGCCAGCAGCCTCAAAGAGACCCAGTACTTC. It encodes CASSLKETQYF.

A single count supports this clone. The V gene is TRBV5-4, the J gene TRBJ2-7; 7 nucleotides match TRBD1. The germline gives CDR1 SGHNT, CDR2 YYREEE (reference sequence). With V trimmed by 3 bases and J by 1 base, 4 bases remained unmatched. The CDR3 is made up of 14 amino acids. Here the CDR3 reads CASSSGTASYEQYF. In DNA form, the CDR3 reads TGTGCCAGCAGCTCCGGGACAGCGTCCTACGAGCAGTACTTC. Drawing the rest from reference TRBV5-4 and TRBJ2-7, the complete variable domain is ETGVTQSPTHLIKTRGQQVTLRCSSQSGHNTVSWYQQALGQGPQFIFQYYREEENGRGNFPPRFSGLQFPNYSSELNVNALELDDSALYLCASSSGTASYEQYFGPGTRLTVT.

The chain links TRBV10-3 to TRBJ2-5, with 10 bases matching TRBD1. J was trimmed by 3 bases and V by 2 bases; bases with no gene match: 0. CDR1 is ENHRY and CDR2 is SYGVKD in the germline V gene. The CDR3 extends over 14 amino acids. The CDR3 is CAISEGTGEETQYF. In DNA form, the CDR3 reads TGTGCCATCAGTGAGGGGACAGGGGAAGAGACCCAGTACTTC.

The chain's CDR3 is CASSGSANEQFF. In nucleotides, the CDR3 is TGTGCCAGCTCCGGGAGTGCGAATGAGCAGTTCTTC. V is TRBV18 and J is TRBJ2-1; perhaps TRBD2 as D (6 bases). There are 12 residues in the CDR3. In germline, CDR1 is KGHSH, CDR2 LQKENI. Trimming removed 6 bases from V and 7 bases from J, with 10 bases in between.

This clone was observed a single time. The chain's CDR3 is CASIGAGLAYEQYF. In DNA form, the CDR3 reads TGTGCCAGCATCGGGGCGGGGCTCGCCTACGAGCAGTACTTC. This rearrangement joins TRBV2 to TRBJ2-7; the D gene is possibly TRBD2 (6 bases). CDR1 is SNHLY, CDR2 FYNNEI, per germline. The V end lost 7 bases, the J end lost 2 bases, and 15 bases lay between the germline ends. There are 14 residues in the CDR3.